A selection of T cell receptor beta chains follows, all from one sample in a study of T cells expressing NK-cell markers. TCRdb re-called the 5' RACE reads; every CDR3 protein appears as one record, without DNA. This table lists approximately 420,000 distinct CDR3 sequences. Input material: blood T cells: a sorted CD56 or NKG2C T cell subset, CD4+ or CD8+ T cells, or bulk PBMC T cells (not recorded which). The receptor set was obtained from a woman between 50 and 59 years old in good health. CDR3s include the opening cysteine and the closing phenylalanine or tryptophan.

>TRBV11-2|TRBJ2-3|16
CASSPRPGLVTDTQYF
>TRBV7-9|TRBJ2-5|18
CASSLEVASGRALSTQYF
>TRBV2|TRBJ1-1|13
CASSTAMNTEAFF
>TRBV4-1|TRBJ2-3|18
CASSRDPRQSPYTDTQYF
>TRBV28|TRBJ1-1|13
CASSSGEDTEAFF
>TRBV9|TRBJ2-3|14
CASSVYPGKDTQYF
>TRBV6-5|TRBJ2-5|15
CASRRTSGRRETQYF
>TRBV7-9|TRBJ2-5|17
CASSEEVAGPGLETQYF
>TRBV19|TRBJ2-3|15
CASSDRGHSTDTQYF
>TRBV20-1|TRBJ2-1|18
CSARDRDEGPSSYNEQFF
>TRBV20-1|TRBJ2-3|13
CSATSFVADTQYF
>TRBV10-3|TRBJ2-1|12
CATGYQGDEQFF
>TRBV6-1|TRBJ2-2|17
CASSGLGGATNTGELFF
>TRBV9|TRBJ2-1|15
CASSLVGETYNEQFF
>TRBV4-1|TRBJ1-2|14
CASSQAQEVYGYTF
>TRBV6-1|TRBJ1-2|12
CASSGSPDGYTF
>TRBV21-1|TRBJ1-6|16
CASSKEGGAGGSPLHF
>TRBV2|TRBJ2-3|12
CASSDRSDTQYF
>TRBV10-3|TRBJ2-1|12
CATLGLTMQQFF
>TRBV4-1|TRBJ2-5|14
CASSLRGDQETQYF
>TRBV6-1|TRBJ2-1|13
CASSPFGANEQFF
>TRBV5-1|TRBJ2-3|17
CASSLVGTEGATDTQYF
>TRBV30|TRBJ2-1|15
CAWSRLAGVYNEQFF
>TRBV20-1|TRBJ1-2|16
CSARGGLGPKAGGYTF
>TRBV12-3/TRBV12-4|TRBJ2-2|16
CASSLGDRRDTGELFF
>TRBV24-1|TRBJ2-1|16
CATSDLAGGAYNEQFF
>TRBV5-1|TRBJ2-1|16
CASTNTLGGVYNEQFF